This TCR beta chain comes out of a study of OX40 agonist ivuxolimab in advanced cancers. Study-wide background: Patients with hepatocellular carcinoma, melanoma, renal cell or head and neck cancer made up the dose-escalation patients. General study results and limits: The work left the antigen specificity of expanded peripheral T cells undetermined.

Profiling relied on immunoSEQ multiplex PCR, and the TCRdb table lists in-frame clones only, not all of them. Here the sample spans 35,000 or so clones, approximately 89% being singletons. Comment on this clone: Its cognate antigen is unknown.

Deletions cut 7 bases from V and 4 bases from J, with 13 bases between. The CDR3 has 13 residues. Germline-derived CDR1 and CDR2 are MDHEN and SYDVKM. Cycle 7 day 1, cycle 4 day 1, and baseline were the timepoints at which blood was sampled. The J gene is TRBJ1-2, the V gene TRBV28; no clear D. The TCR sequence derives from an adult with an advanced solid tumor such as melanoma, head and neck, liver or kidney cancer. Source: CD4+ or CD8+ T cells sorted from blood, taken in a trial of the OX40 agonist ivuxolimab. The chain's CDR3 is CASKPESPYGYTF. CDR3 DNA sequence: TGTGCCAGCAAACCTGAGAGTCCCTATGGCTACACCTTC.